The clone carrying this T cell receptor (beta chain) showed up many times. A second PCR, run for roughly 7 to 11 cycles, used a sample-barcoded 5' primer plus a J-beta primer mix. Using its own MiXCR run on the 5' RACE reads, TCRdb lists one record per CDR3 protein. This table holds over 950,000 distinct CDR3 sequences, 45% to 60% found once. This CDR3 spans 13 amino acids. V lost 5 bases, J lost 1 base, and 8 bases lay in between. The record originates from a study of blood T cells in healthy people across ages. This clonotype was sampled from a woman aged 55-69 years in good health. This chain joins TRBV12-3 or TRBV12-4 and TRBJ2-5; D unresolved. The sample was blood. CDR3 sequence (DNA): TGTGCCAGCAGTCTAAGGCGCCAAGAGACCCAGTACTTC. The encoded protein is CASSLRRQETQYF.